These 29 T cell receptor beta chains were all obtained from the same sample, sequenced in a study of neurological immune-mediated disorders. TCRdb ran MiXCR on the 5' RACE reads and lists one entry per CDR3 protein. There are under 80,000 distinct CDR3 sequences in the sample; around 14% occur only once, and 6.5% to 8% lies in the top ten. The sequenced sample consisted of PBMCs. These receptors were obtained from a woman aged 45-59 years in good health.

This clonotype was recorded at least ten times. The V gene is TRBV3-1, the J gene TRBJ1-3, with D unresolved. Germline V gene lookup returns CDR1 LGHDT and CDR2 YNNKEL (reference sequence). V was pared by 4 bases and J by 2 bases, with 12 bases between. The CDR3 is 15 amino acids. Here the CDR3 DNA reads TGTGCCAGCAGCCCCGCTTGGGAGACTGGAAACACCATATATTTT. Its translation: CASSPAWETGNTIYF.

This clonotype occurred once. The rearrangement uses TRBV5-1 and TRBJ2-7; D is possibly TRBD1 or TRBD2 (5 bases each). With 0 bases removed from V and 6 bases from J, the gap between germline ends came to 16 bases. CDR3 length equals 15 residues. Looked up from germline, CDR1 is SGHRS and CDR2 is YFSETQ. The CDR3 region is CASSLGGKSWGEQYF. The CDR3 coding sequence is TGCGCCAGCAGCTTGGGGGGGAAGTCCTGGGGCGAGCAGTACTTC. The entire variable domain, with the rest obtained from reference TRBV5-1 and TRBJ2-7, is as follows: KAGVTQTPRYLIKTRGQQVTLSCSPISGHRSVSWYQQTPGQGLQFLFEYFSETQRNKGNFPGRFSGRQFSNSRSEMNVSTLELGDSALYLCASSLGGKSWGEQYFGPGTRLTVT.

This clonotype was seen at least ten times. The chain combines TRBV20-1 with TRBJ2-1, with a possible D match to TRBD2 (7 bases). Germline V CDR1 and CDR2: DFQATT, SNEGSKA (reference sequence). Trimming pared 6 bases from V and 7 bases from J, leaving 25 bases between. The CDR3 consists of 16 residues. The CDR3 DNA sequence: TGCAGTGCGCTGGCGAGAGGGGGGGCCAATTGGAATGAGCAGTTCTTC. As protein: CSALARGGANWNEQFF.

This clonotype was counted ten times or more. CDR3 amino acids: CSARDRDKRTEAFF. Here the CDR3 DNA reads TGCAGTGCTAGAGATCGGGATAAAAGGACTGAAGCTTTCTTT. The chain is built from TRBV20-1 and TRBJ1-1; no definite D call. The V gene lost 0 bases and the J gene lost 5 bases, with 13 bases spanning the gap. The CDR3 sequence is 14 residues long. Germline V gene sequence: CDR1 DFQATT, CDR2 SNEGSKA (reference sequence).

This chain joins TRBV7-2 and TRBJ1-6; TRBD1 matches at 7 bases. Unmatched junction bases numbered 3, after V lost 2 bases and J lost 5 bases. The CDR3 covers 15 residues. Germline-derived CDR1 and CDR2 are SGHTA and FQGNSA. CDR3 nucleotides: TGTGCCAGCAGCTTAAGACAGGGCGATAATTCACCCCTCCACTTT. Translated, it gives CASSLRQGDNSPLHF.

There are many counts of this clonotype. The chain employs TRBV29-1 and TRBJ2-1; the match to TRBD2 covers 15 bases. CDR3 size: 17 residues. V lost 7 bases and J lost 5; bases outside the gene matches: 12. CDR1 and CDR2 (germline): SQVTM, ANQGSEA. The CDR3 DNA is TGCAGCGCCTCACGGACTAGCGGGAGGGCCTTTAACAATGAGCAGTTCTTC. The encoded protein is CSASRTSGRAFNNEQFF.

This clonotype was detected many times. CDR3 protein: CSARIAGTISYNEQFF. The CDR3 coding sequence is TGCAGTGCTAGGATAGCGGGGACTATCTCCTACAATGAGCAGTTCTTC. The V and J genes are TRBV20-1 and TRBJ2-1; 8 nucleotides match TRBD2. J gave up 0 bases and V 3 bases, and 7 bases lay outside the gene matches. The germline V gene has CDR1 DFQATT and CDR2 SNEGSKA (reference sequence). There are 16 residues in the CDR3.

This clonotype has a count of ten or more. J is TRBJ2-1 and V is TRBV20-1; weak D call: TRBD2 (6 bases). From germline, CDR1 is DFQATT and CDR2 SNEGSKA (reference sequence). The ends were cut back, 0 bases at V and 10 bases at J, with 10 bases in the middle. This CDR3 region has 12 residues. The CDR3 sequence is CSARDEGGEQFF. DNA of the CDR3: TGCAGTGCTAGAGATGAGGGAGGCGAGCAGTTCTTC.

This clonotype was recorded many times. The rearrangement joins TRBV3-1 to TRBJ1-6, with 8 bases fitting TRBD1. Germline CDR1 LGHDT, CDR2 YNNKEL (reference sequence). With 1 base clipped from V and 7 bases from J, the junction kept 6 bases outside the gene matches. The CDR3 sequence is 16 residues long. The DNA of the CDR3 is TGTGCCAGCAGCCAAGCCTCAGGGGGCTCGAATTCACCCCTCCACTTT. Translating it yields CASSQASGGSNSPLHF.

This clonotype was detected ten times or more. The chain couples TRBV12-3 or TRBV12-4 to TRBJ1-1, with D perhaps TRBD1 (5 bases). The CDR3 length is 14 residues. With 6 bases removed from V and 5 bases from J, the gap between germline ends came to 16 bases. The CDR3 coding sequence is TGTGCCAGCAGGGGGGGGGTGACTAGGACTGAAGCTTTCTTT. Translated, it gives CASRGGVTRTEAFF.

Only one count was recorded for this clonotype. This may be a read error: a much more frequent sequence differs by one nucleotide. V gene TRBV29-1 combines with J gene TRBJ1-1; D remains unclear. Germline V gives CDR1 SQVTM, CDR2 ANQGSEA. This CDR3 has 11 amino acids. DNA of the CDR3: TGCAGAGTTGTATACTGGACTGAAGCTTTCTTT. Its protein product is CRVVYWTEAFF.

Ten or more counts support this clonotype. The rearrangement uses TRBV28 and TRBJ1-1, with D perhaps TRBD1 (6 bases). CDR3 length: 14 amino acids. The V and J ends lost 6 bases and 1 base respectively, with 12 bases between them. The germline gives CDR1 MDHEN, CDR2 SYDVKM. CDR3 region: CASRLRGANTEAFF. In DNA form, the CDR3 reads TGTGCCAGCAGACTACGGGGGGCGAACACTGAAGCTTTCTTT. The variable domain in full, completed from reference TRBV28 and TRBJ1-1, reads DVKVTQSSRYLVKRTGEKVFLECVQDMDHENMFWYRQDPGLGLRLIYFSYDVKMKEKGDIPEGYSVSREKKERFSLILESASTNQTSMYLCASRLRGANTEAFFGQGTRLTVV.

This clonotype was counted at least ten times. The chain carries TRBV5-1 and TRBJ1-1, with 7 bases matching TRBD1. The CDR3 extends over 17 amino acids. The germline V gene has CDR1 SGHRS and CDR2 YFSETQ. The V and J ends lost 0 bases and 1 base, in that order; junction bases with no gene match: 9. CDR3 sequence: CASSLGRTGTANTEAFF. CDR3 bases: TGCGCCAGCAGCTTGGGACGTACAGGGACAGCGAACACTGAAGCTTTCTTT.

This clonotype was detected many times. This chain links TRBV7-2 with TRBJ2-7, with a tentative D call TRBD1 (5 bases). Germline-derived CDR1 and CDR2 are SGHTA and FQGNSA. The CDR3 runs to 16 residues. V was clipped by 2 bases and J by 0 bases, with 14 bases between them. The CDR3 sequence: CASSLMQGSYSYEQYF. DNA of the CDR3: TGTGCCAGCAGCTTAATGCAGGGAAGCTACTCCTACGAGCAGTACTTC.

This clonotype showed up many times. The chain recombines TRBV3-1 with TRBJ2-1; tentatively, D is TRBD2 (5 bases). V was cut by 0 bases and J by 7 bases, with 16 bases left in between. Germline V gene data show CDR1 as LGHDT and CDR2 as YNNKEL (reference sequence). The CDR3 contains 16 residues. This chain's CDR3 is CASSQEVGVLMNEQFF. CDR3 nucleotides: TGTGCCAGCAGCCAAGAAGTGGGAGTACTTATGAATGAGCAGTTCTTC.

As concerns this clonotype: A much larger clone is a single base away; this may be a read error. V gene TRBV7-9 combines with J gene TRBJ2-3; D gene unclear. From germline, CDR1 is SEHNR and CDR2 FQNEAQ (reference sequence). The CDR3 runs to 13 residues. CDR3 amino acids: CVSSLVSTDTQYF. The CDR3 DNA sequence: TGTGTCAGCAGCCTAGTCAGCACAGATACGCAGTATTTT.

Many counts were recorded for this clonotype. The rearrangement uses TRBV28 and TRBJ2-4; 9 bases are a match to TRBD1. Germline V CDR1 and CDR2: MDHEN, SYDVKM. Trimming removed 0 bases from V and 4 bases from J; junction bases left unmatched: 4. This CDR3 is 16 amino acids long. CDR3: CASSLWTGTGKNIQYF. The CDR3 DNA is TGTGCCAGCAGTTTATGGACCGGGACAGGGAAAAACATTCAGTACTTC.

This clonotype was seen many times. V is TRBV7-8 and J is TRBJ1-1, with D unclear. Trimming removed 4 bases from V and 3 bases from J, with 6 bases in between. Germline CDR1 SGHVS, CDR2 FQNEAQ. This CDR3 contains 12 residues. The CDR3 spells CASSYPDTEAFF. Written as DNA, the CDR3 is TGTGCCAGCAGCTACCCGGACACTGAAGCTTTCTTT.

This clonotype was observed many times. This chain joins TRBV20-1 and TRBJ1-2, with TRBD1 matching 8 bases. J was trimmed by 4 bases and V by 8 bases; bases with no gene match: 9. From germline, CDR1 is DFQATT and CDR2 SNEGSKA (reference sequence). The CDR3 is made up of 13 amino acids. The CDR3, as DNA: TGCAGTTCTTGGAGGACAGGGACCTATGGCTACACCTTC. This encodes CSSWRTGTYGYTF.

This clonotype has a count of ten or more. The chain carries TRBV6-1 and TRBJ2-2; the D gene could be TRBD1 or TRBD2 (5 bases each). CDR3 length: 14 residues. Per germline, CDR1 MNHNS and CDR2 SASEGT. Trimming left V 3 bases short and J 4 bases short, with 9 bases between. CDR3 nucleotide sequence: TGTGCCAGCAGTGAGGGACCGAGCACCGGGGAGCTGTTTTTT. Its protein product is CASSEGPSTGELFF.

This clonotype was counted many times. The chain carries TRBV14 and TRBJ1-5; D might be TRBD1 (5 bases). This CDR3 comprises 15 residues. The V gene lost 2 bases and the J gene lost 6 bases, with 14 bases spanning the gap. Germline CDR1 and CDR2: SGHDN and FVKESK. Here the CDR3 reads CASSQKPQGSQPQHF. The CDR3 region has the DNA TGTGCCAGCAGCCAAAAGCCGCAGGGAAGTCAGCCCCAGCATTTT.

This clonotype was seen ten or more times. The chain links TRBV7-9 to TRBJ1-2; D unclear. This CDR3 spans 14 amino acids. Germline CDR1 is SEHNR and CDR2 is FQNEAQ (reference sequence). The germline V and J ends were trimmed by 1 base and 5 bases, with 11 bases remaining between them. The CDR3 sequence: CASSLDGPSYGYTF. The DNA for the CDR3 is TGTGCCAGCAGCTTAGATGGTCCCTCATATGGCTACACCTTC.

Many counts were recorded for this clonotype. The genes are TRBV12-3 or TRBV12-4 and TRBJ2-7; D remains unclear. Trimming took 6 bases from V and 0 from J, leaving 15 bases between them. The CDR3 spans 15 residues. The CDR3 loop is CASSPPDPRSYEQYF. For the CDR3, the DNA is TGTGCCAGCAGCCCACCCGACCCCCGCTCCTACGAGCAGTACTTC.

The table lists this clonotype with many counts. V and J are TRBV10-3 and TRBJ2-5; no clear D. Germline CDR1 reads ENHRY; CDR2 reads SYGVKD. V was shortened by 8 bases and J by 1 base, with 8 bases between the two germline ends. The CDR3 covers 12 residues. The CDR3 loop reads CAIANLQETQYF. The CDR3 DNA is TGTGCCATCGCCAACCTCCAAGAGACCCAGTACTTC.

In regard to this clonotype: Relative to the germline gene, one junction end is altered; a read error may explain this. The chain links TRBV5-1 to TRBJ2-5; 7 nucleotides line up with TRBD2. This CDR3 contains 14 residues. CDR1 is SGHRS and CDR2 is YFSETQ in the germline V gene. The CDR3 loop is CANSFPGLSGDQYF. CDR3 coding DNA: TGCGCCAACAGCTTCCCGGGACTATCGGGAGATCAGTACTTC.

V is TRBV19 and J is TRBJ2-5, with D possibly matching TRBD2 (5 bases). The CDR3 consists of 15 residues. Trimming cost V 5 bases and J 7 bases, with 20 bases left between them. Germline loops: CDR1 LNHDA, CDR2 SQIVND (reference sequence). CDR3 DNA sequence: TGTGCCAGTAGTCCGCTCGGAACACTGAGGGTGACCCAGTACTTC. It is translated as CASSPLGTLRVTQYF.

CDR3 amino acids: CASTQGGPTGELFF. The DNA of the CDR3 is TGTGCCAGCACCCAAGGAGGGCCCACCGGGGAGCTGTTTTTT. J is TRBJ2-2 and V is TRBV7-2, with TRBD2 as a possible D gene (6 bases). The CDR3 consists of 14 residues. CDR1 is SGHTA, CDR2 FQGNSA, per germline. Deletions cut 7 bases from V and 4 bases from J, with 13 bases between.

The genes are TRBV7-6 and TRBJ2-5; 8 nucleotides agree with TRBD1. V gave up 2 bases and J gave up 13 bases; unmatched junction bases: 15. This CDR3 is 15 amino acids long. Germline loops: CDR1 SGHVS, CDR2 FNYEAQ. The CDR3 DNA reads TGTGCCAGCAGCTTAATTCCCGGGGACAGGTTAGGGGTGTACTTC. Translation gives CASSLIPGDRLGVYF.

V is TRBV3-1 and J is TRBJ2-1; D possibly corresponds to TRBD1 (5 bases). The V and J ends lost 9 bases and 4 bases respectively, with 13 bases between them. The length of the CDR3 is 13 residues. Germline V lookup: CDR1 LGHDT, CDR2 YNNKEL (reference sequence). CDR3 protein: CASRQWAYNEQFF. The CDR3, as DNA: TGTGCCAGTCGACAGTGGGCTTACAATGAGCAGTTCTTC.